These 5 T cell receptor beta chains were all obtained from the same sample, sequenced in a study of blood T cell repertoires in COVID-19. Sequencing used immunoSEQ multiplex PCR; TCRdb keeps in-frame clones, though not all of them. This sample has about 230,000 clones, with 80% to 90% found just once. Material for sequencing was peripheral blood. These receptors all stem from a man between 35 and 55 years old with active or convalescent COVID-19.

The V call is TRBV19, the J call TRBJ1-3; weak D call: TRBD1 (5 bases). The V and J ends lost 2 bases and 3 bases respectively, with 11 bases between them. Germline CDR1 reads LNHDA; CDR2 reads SQIVND (reference sequence). The CDR3 runs 15 residues. CDR3 protein: CASSIRGKSGNTIYF. The CDR3 DNA is TGTGCCAGTAGTATACGGGGGAAGAGTGGAAACACCATATATTTT.

The CDR3 bases are TGTGCCAGCAGCCCACGGACGACTAGCTTAACTGATACGCAGTATTTT. Its translation is CASSPRTTSLTDTQYF. The V and J genes are TRBV7-9 and TRBJ2-3, with 7 bases lining up with TRBD2. The germline CDR1 and CDR2 sequences are SEHNR and FQNEAQ (reference sequence). CDR3 length equals 16 residues. The trim removed 5 bases at V and 6 bases at J, leaving 14 bases unmatched.

The chain links TRBV10-3 to TRBJ1-5; D might be TRBD1 (6 bases). Trimming cost V 4 bases and J 2 bases, with 6 bases left between them. The CDR3 is 13 amino acids. From germline, CDR1 is ENHRY and CDR2 SYGVKD. The CDR3 spells CAISGTGNQPQHF. CDR3 sequence (DNA): TGTGCCATCAGTGGGACAGGCAATCAGCCCCAGCATTTT.

This clone has a single count. The chain carries TRBV7-9 and TRBJ1-1, with 8 bases identical to TRBD1. This CDR3 is built from 14 residues. Trimming at V came to 2 bases and at J to 4 bases, leaving 3 bases not matched to a gene. CDR1 SEHNR and CDR2 FQNEAQ come from the germline V gene (reference sequence). The CDR3 protein is CASSLTGGGTEAFF. For the CDR3, the DNA is TGTGCCAGCAGCTTAACAGGGGGAGGCACTGAAGCTTTCTTT.

The chain joins TRBV6-5 to TRBJ2-7; D not resolved. The CDR3 has 12 residues. The V gene's germline CDR1 is MNHEY and CDR2 SVGAGI. V shed 8 bases and J shed 1 base, with 9 bases lying between them. CDR3 region: CASQVGSYEQYF. As DNA, the CDR3 is TGTGCCAGCCAGGTTGGGTCCTACGAGCAGTACTTC.